This TCR beta chain was recovered during a study of molecular identifiers for immune sequencing clone quantification. Study-wide points: Highly expanded clone sizes could be underestimated by identical TCR molecules sharing a barcode. In a background of about 1 million naive cells, spiked Jurkat TCR RNA from one cell was reportedly detectable.

Comments on this clonotype: The antigen remains undetermined. A much larger clone differs by one base, so this may be a read error.

Every naive CD8 library was made from between roughly 18,000 and 1,100,000 sorted cells with 10%, 30% or 50% RNA. This CDR3 spans 19 amino acids. Each CDR3 protein is one row after TCRdb ran MiXCR on the PCR reads. The sample yields nearly 650,000 distinct CDR3 sequences, 25% seen once. The source of this sequence is a human donor in good health. Some libraries in this study had Jurkat cell RNA spiked in. Material for sequencing was naive CD8+ T cells from blood, with Jurkat cell RNA spiked in. Subset defined: FACS-sorted CD8+CD4-CCR7+CD45RA+ naive T cells. The chain recombines TRBV12-3 or TRBV12-4 with TRBJ1-5; D remains ambiguous. As DNA, the CDR3 is TGTGCCGGCAGTTTAAGCAACAGTTTCGTCCATGAATTCAATCAGCCCCAGCATTTT. As protein: CAGSLSNSFVHEFNQPQHF.